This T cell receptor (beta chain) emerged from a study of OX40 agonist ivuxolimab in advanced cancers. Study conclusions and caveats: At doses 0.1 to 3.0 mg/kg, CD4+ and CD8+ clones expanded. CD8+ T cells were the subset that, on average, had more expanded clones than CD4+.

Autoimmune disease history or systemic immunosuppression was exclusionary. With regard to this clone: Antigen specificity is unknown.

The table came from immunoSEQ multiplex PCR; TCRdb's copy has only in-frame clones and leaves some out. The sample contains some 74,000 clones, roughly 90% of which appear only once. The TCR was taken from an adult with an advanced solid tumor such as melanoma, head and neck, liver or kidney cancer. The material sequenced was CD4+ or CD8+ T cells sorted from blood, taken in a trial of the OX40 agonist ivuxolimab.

The CDR3 reads CASSYGGASGYTF. The CDR3 nucleotides are TGTGCCAGCAGTTACGGGGGGGCGAGCGGCTACACCTTC. The gene calls are TRBV6-6 and TRBJ1-2; TRBD1 might be the D (6 bases). Germline values: CDR1 MNHNY, CDR2 SVGAGI (reference sequence). V was clipped by 2 bases and J by 8 bases, with 12 bases between them. CDR3 length: 13 residues.